These 15 T cell receptor beta chains share one sample of origin, sequenced in a study of cytomegalovirus exposure and HLA in healthy donors. A multiplex PCR was run with 60 Vbeta primers and 13 Jbeta primers. Using immunoSEQ multiplex PCR, the repertoire was profiled, and TCRdb retains in-frame clones only, with some absent. The listing records approximately 180,000 clones. The sequenced material came from PBMCs. The receptors here all came from a man younger than 40 in good health and CMV-seronegative.

The chain uses TRBV29-1 and TRBJ2-3; 9 bases match TRBD1. CDR3 length: 14 amino acids. Germline CDR1 and CDR2: SQVTM and ANQGSEA. Trimming cost V 7 bases and J 1 base; bases outside gene matches: 6. The CDR3 bases are TGCAGCGCTAGGACAGGGGTCGGCACAGATACGCAGTATTTT. Translated: CSARTGVGTDTQYF.

The rearrangement links TRBV5-1 to TRBJ2-5, with 9 bases aligning to TRBD1. The J call is in doubt because the DNA end fits TRBJ2-7 better. Germline CDR1 SGHRS, CDR2 YFSETQ. CDR3 length: 13 amino acids. CDR3 in amino acids: CASSITGGGEQYF. CDR3 DNA sequence: TGCGCCAGCAGTATAACAGGGGGCGGCGAGCAGTACTTC.

The chain has TRBV19 and TRBJ2-7, with 8 bases identical to TRBD1. After removal of 4 bases from V and 0 bases from J, the junction contained 5 bases not matched to a gene. Germline lookup yields CDR1 LNHDA and CDR2 SQIVND (reference sequence). The CDR3 loop spans 15 amino acids. The CDR3 DNA reads as TGTGCCAGTAGTAGGCGGACAGGGCTCTCCTACGAGCAGTACTTC. It translates to CASSRRTGLSYEQYF.

The chain is built from TRBV4-3 and TRBJ2-5; 8 bases map to TRBD2. The end of the DNA aligns better with TRBJ2-7, so the J call may be wrong. Per the germline V gene, CDR1 is LGHNA and CDR2 is YSLEER. The CDR3 is 18 residues long. The CDR3 nucleotides read TGCGCCAGCAGCCAGGACCCGGGGGGGGCGGGAAGTGGCTACGAGCAGTACTTC. Protein sequence: CASSQDPGGAGSGYEQYF.

This chain joins TRBV5-1 and TRBJ2-3; tentative D call: TRBD1 (6 bases). CDR3 length equals 12 residues. The V gene lost 8 bases and the J gene lost 2 bases, with 9 bases spanning the gap. Germline CDR1 and CDR2: SGHRS and YFSETQ. The CDR3 spells CASTGNTDTQYF. DNA of the CDR3: TGCGCCAGTACAGGGAACACAGATACGCAGTATTTT.

V is TRBV2 and J is TRBJ2-5; 12 bases are shared with TRBD1. The J call may be faulty, since TRBJ2-7 better matches the DNA end. The germline V gene has CDR1 SNHLY and CDR2 FYNNEI. This CDR3 is built from 13 residues. CDR3 residues: CASSGDRGLEQYF. The CDR3 DNA reads TGTGCCAGCAGTGGGGACAGGGGGCTCGAGCAGTACTTC.

CDR3 residues: CASGPGTGNTGELFF. CDR3 coding DNA: TGCGCCAGCGGTCCCGGGACAGGGAACACCGGGGAGCTGTTTTTT. V and J are TRBV4-1 and TRBJ2-2; TRBD1 aligns across 8 bases. J was trimmed by 1 base and V by 8 bases; bases with no gene match: 6. This CDR3 comprises 15 residues. Germline V gene sequence: CDR1 MGHRA, CDR2 YSYEKL.

The rearrangement uses TRBV9 and TRBJ2-7; 8 bases line up with TRBD1. CDR1 and CDR2 from the germline V gene are SGDLS and YYNGEE. V dropped 3 bases and J dropped 6; count of bases not matched to a gene: 2. This CDR3 is built from 12 residues. The CDR3, as DNA: TGTGCCAGCAGCGGAACAGGGGGCGAGCAGTACTTC. Translating it yields CASSGTGGEQYF.

The gene calls are TRBV4-2 and TRBJ2-7; 9 positions agree with TRBD2. Trimming cost V 1 base and J 4 bases; bases outside gene matches: 8. In germline, CDR1 is LGHNA, CDR2 YNFKEQ. This CDR3 region has 16 residues. CDR3 region: CASSQVGASGTYEQYF. Here the CDR3 DNA reads TGTGCCAGCAGCCAAGTGGGGGCTAGCGGGACTTACGAGCAGTACTTC.

The rearrangement joins TRBV7-6 to TRBJ1-1; TRBD1 is a possible D gene (6 bases). Per the germline V gene, CDR1 is SGHVS and CDR2 is FNYEAQ. V was shortened by 4 bases and J by 6 bases, with 21 bases between the two germline ends. The CDR3 length is 16 residues. In DNA form, the CDR3 reads TGTGCCAGCAGCTCCCTCAGGGGAAAGCGACCTGCTGAAGCTTTCTTT. Translation: CASSSLRGKRPAEAFF.

The V and J genes are TRBV5-6 and TRBJ2-7; 10 nucleotides align to TRBD1. J was trimmed by 5 bases and V by 3 bases; bases with no gene match: 5. CDR3 length equals 14 residues. Germline loops: CDR1 SGHDT, CDR2 YYEEEE. The CDR3: CASSWGQGTNEQYF. Written as DNA, the CDR3 is TGTGCCAGCAGCTGGGGACAGGGGACCAACGAGCAGTACTTC. Complete variable domain (other parts from reference TRBV5-6 and TRBJ2-7): DAGVTQSPTHLIKTRGQQVTLRCSPKSGHDTVSWYQQALGQGPQFIFQYYEEEERQRGNFPDRFSGHQFPNYSSELNVNALLLGDSALYLCASSWGQGTNEQYFGPGTRLTVT.

The chain uses TRBV28 and TRBJ2-1; no definite D call. CDR3 length equals 16 residues. Looked up from germline, CDR1 is MDHEN and CDR2 is SYDVKM. Deletions cut 6 bases from V and 3 bases from J, with 18 bases between. In nucleotides, the CDR3 is TGTGCCAGCAGCCGACCTCCTAGGAAATACTACAATGAGCAGTTCTTC. Translation: CASSRPPRKYYNEQFF.

This chain links TRBV6-6 with TRBJ1-2, with 7 nucleotides matching TRBD1. With V trimmed by 4 bases and J by 3 bases, 5 bases remained unmatched. Germline CDR1 is MNHNY and CDR2 is SVGAGI (reference sequence). The CDR3 is 14 amino acids. CDR3 sequence: CASSFRQGDYGYTF. CDR3 sequence (DNA): TGTGCCAGCAGTTTCCGGCAGGGGGACTATGGCTACACCTTC.

The chain has TRBV6-5 and TRBJ1-3; perhaps TRBD1 as D (5 bases). This CDR3 is built from 15 residues. Germline V gives CDR1 MNHEY, CDR2 SVGAGI. V was trimmed by 0 bases and J by 3 bases, leaving 9 bases between them. DNA of the CDR3: TGTGCCAGCAGTTACTCTTCCGGGGGTGGAAACACCATATATTTT. Translation: CASSYSSGGGNTIYF.

The chain combines TRBV19 with TRBJ2-7; 8 positions match TRBD1. CDR1 and CDR2 from the germline V gene are LNHDA and SQIVND (reference sequence). The trim removed 9 bases at V and 2 bases at J, leaving 6 bases unmatched. This CDR3 has 13 residues. The CDR3 here is CASGTGTTYEQYF. As DNA, the CDR3 is TGTGCCAGCGGGACAGGAACTACCTACGAGCAGTACTTC.